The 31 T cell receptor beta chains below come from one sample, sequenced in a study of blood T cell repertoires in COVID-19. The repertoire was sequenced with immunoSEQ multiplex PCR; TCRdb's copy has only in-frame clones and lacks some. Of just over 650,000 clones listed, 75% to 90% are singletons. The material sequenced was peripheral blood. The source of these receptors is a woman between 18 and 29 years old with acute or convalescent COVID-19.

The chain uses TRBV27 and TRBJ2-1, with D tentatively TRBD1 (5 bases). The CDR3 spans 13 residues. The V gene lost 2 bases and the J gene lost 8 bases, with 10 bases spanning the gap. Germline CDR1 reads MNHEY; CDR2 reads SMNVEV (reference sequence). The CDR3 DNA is TGTGCCAGCAGTTTAGCTAGGGGTGATGAGCAGTTCTTC. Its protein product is CASSLARGDEQFF.

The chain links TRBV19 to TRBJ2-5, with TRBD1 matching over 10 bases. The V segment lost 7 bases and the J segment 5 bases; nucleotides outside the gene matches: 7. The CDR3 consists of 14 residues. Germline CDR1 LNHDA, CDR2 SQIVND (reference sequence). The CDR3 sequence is CASKVGQGKETQYF. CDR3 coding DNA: TGTGCCAGTAAGGTGGGACAGGGGAAGGAGACCCAGTACTTC.

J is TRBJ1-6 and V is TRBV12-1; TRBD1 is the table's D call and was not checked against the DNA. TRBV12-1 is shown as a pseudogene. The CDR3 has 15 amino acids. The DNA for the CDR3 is TGTGCCAGCAGCTTTGCGGACCAGGGTCTGGTTCTCCTCCACTTT. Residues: CASSFADQGLVLLHF.

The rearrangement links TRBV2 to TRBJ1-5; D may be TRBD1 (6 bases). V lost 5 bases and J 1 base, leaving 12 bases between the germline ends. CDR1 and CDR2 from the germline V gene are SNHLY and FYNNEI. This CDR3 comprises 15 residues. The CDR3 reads CASSRTDPSNQPQHF. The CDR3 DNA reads TGTGCCAGCAGTCGGACAGACCCAAGCAATCAGCCCCAGCATTTT.

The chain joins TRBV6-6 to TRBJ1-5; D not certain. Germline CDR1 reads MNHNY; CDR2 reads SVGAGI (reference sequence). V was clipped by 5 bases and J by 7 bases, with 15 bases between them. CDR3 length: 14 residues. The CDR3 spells CASSPSTPRQPQHF. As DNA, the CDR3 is TGTGCCAGCAGTCCGTCCACCCCGCGGCAGCCCCAGCATTTT.

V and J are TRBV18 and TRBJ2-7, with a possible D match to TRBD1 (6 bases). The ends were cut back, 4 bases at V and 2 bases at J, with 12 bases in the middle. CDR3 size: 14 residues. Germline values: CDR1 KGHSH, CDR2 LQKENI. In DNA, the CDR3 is TGTGCCAGCTCACAGCAGGGGATCCCCTACGAGCAGTACTTC. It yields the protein CASSQQGIPYEQYF.

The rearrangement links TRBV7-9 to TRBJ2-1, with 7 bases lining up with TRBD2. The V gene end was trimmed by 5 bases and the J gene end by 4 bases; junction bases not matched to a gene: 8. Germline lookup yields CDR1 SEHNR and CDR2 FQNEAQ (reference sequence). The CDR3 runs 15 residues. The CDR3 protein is CASSASGTSYNEQFF. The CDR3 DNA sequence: TGTGCCAGCAGCGCGAGCGGGACTTCATACAATGAGCAGTTCTTC.

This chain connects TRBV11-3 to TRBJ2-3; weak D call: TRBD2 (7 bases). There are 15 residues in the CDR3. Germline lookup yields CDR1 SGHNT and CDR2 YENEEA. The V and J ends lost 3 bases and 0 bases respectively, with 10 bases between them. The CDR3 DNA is TGTGCCAGCAGCTTGGGGGGGCGTAGCACAGATACGCAGTATTTT. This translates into CASSLGGRSTDTQYF. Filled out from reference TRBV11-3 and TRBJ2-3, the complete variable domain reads EAGVVQSPRYKIIEKKQPVAFWCNPISGHNTLYWYLQNLGQGPELLIRYENEEAVDDSQLPKDRFSAERLKGVDSTLKIQPAELGDSAVYLCASSLGGRSTDTQYFGPGTRLTVL.

In DNA form, the CDR3 reads TGTGCCAGCAGCCCCCTCCCTATCGTAGCCTCCAACTATGGCTACACCTTC. It yields the protein CASSPLPIVASNYGYTF. The chain recombines TRBV27 with TRBJ1-2; D ambiguous. The V gene's germline CDR1 is MNHEY and CDR2 SMNVEV (reference sequence). V was shortened by 6 bases and J by 2 bases, with 22 bases between the two germline ends. This CDR3 comprises 17 residues.

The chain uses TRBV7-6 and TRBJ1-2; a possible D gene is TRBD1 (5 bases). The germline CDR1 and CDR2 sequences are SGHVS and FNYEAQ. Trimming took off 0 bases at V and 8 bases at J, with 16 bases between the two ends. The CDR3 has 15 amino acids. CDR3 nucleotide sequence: TGTGCCAGCAGCTTAGCCCCCTACAGGAGGGACGGCTACACCTTC. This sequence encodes CASSLAPYRRDGYTF.

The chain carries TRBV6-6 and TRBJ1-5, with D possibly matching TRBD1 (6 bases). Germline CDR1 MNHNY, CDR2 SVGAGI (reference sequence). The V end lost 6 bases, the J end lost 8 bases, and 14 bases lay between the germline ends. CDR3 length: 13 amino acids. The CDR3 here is CASSTLNREPQHF. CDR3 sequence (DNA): TGTGCCAGCAGCACACTTAACAGGGAGCCCCAGCATTTT.

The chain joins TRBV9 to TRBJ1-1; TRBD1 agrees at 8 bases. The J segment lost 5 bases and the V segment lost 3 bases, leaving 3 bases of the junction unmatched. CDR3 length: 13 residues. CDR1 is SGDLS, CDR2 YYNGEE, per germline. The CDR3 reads CASSATGVTEAFF. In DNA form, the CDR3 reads TGTGCCAGCAGCGCGACAGGGGTAACTGAAGCTTTCTTT.

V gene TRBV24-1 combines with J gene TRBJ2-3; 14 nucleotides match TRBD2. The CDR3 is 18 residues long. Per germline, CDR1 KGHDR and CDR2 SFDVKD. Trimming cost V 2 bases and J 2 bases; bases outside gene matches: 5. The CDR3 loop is CATSDSGLAGGITDTQYF. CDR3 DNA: TGTGCCACCAGTGATTCTGGACTAGCGGGGGGTATCACAGATACGCAGTATTTT.

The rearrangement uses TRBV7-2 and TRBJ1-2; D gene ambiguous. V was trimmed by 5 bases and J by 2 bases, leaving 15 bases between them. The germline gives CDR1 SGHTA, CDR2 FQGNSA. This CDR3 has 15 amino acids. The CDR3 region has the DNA TGTGCCAGCAGCCCCAAGGCTGGGAGGAACTATGGCTACACCTTC. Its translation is CASSPKAGRNYGYTF. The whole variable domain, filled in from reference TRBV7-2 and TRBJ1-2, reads GAGVSQSPSNKVTEKGKDVELRCDPISGHTALYWYRQSLGQGLEFLIYFQGNSAPDKSGLPSDRFSAERTGGSVSTLTIQRTQQEDSAVYLCASSPKAGRNYGYTFGSGTRLTVV.

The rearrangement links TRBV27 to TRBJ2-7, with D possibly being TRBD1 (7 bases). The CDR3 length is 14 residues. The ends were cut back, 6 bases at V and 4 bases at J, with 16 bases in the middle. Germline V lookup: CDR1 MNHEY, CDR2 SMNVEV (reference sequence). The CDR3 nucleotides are TGTGCCAGCAGCGCGGGACAGAAAGATTACGAGCAGTACTTC. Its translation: CASSAGQKDYEQYF.

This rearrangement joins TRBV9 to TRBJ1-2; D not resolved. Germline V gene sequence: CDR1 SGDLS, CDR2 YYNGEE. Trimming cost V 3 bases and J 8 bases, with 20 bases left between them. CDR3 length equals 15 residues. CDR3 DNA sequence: TGTGCCAGCAGCGCCCCTATAACGGGTATTGGGGGCTACACCTTC. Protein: CASSAPITGIGGYTF.

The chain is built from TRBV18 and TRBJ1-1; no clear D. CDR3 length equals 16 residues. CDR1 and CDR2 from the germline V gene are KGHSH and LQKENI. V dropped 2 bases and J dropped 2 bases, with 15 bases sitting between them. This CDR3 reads CASSPTRTGFNTEAFF. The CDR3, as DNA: TGTGCCAGCTCACCAACTCGTACGGGGTTTAACACTGAAGCTTTCTTT.

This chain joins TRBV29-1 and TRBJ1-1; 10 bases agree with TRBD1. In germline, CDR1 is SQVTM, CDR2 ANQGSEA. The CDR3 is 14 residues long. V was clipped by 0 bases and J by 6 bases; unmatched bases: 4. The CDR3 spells CSVEERDRGPEAFF. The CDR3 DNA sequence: TGCAGCGTTGAAGAAAGGGACAGGGGCCCTGAAGCTTTCTTT.

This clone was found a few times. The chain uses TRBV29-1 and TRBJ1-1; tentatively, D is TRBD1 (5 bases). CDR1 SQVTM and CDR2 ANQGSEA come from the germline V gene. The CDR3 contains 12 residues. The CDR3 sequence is CIPGGWLTEAFF. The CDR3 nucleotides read TGCATCCCTGGGGGGTGGCTCACTGAAGCTTTCTTT.

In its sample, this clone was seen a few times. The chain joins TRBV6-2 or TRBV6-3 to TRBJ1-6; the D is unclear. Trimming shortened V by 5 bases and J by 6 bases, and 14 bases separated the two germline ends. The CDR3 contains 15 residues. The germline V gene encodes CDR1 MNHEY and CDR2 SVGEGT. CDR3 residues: CASSDRVPLNSPLHF. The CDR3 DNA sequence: TGTGCCAGCAGTGACCGGGTGCCGCTTAATTCACCCCTCCACTTT.

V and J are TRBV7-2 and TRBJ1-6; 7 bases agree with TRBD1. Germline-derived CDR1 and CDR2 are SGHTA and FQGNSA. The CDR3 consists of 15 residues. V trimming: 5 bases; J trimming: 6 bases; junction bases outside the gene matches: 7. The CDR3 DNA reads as TGTGCCAGCAGCGTCAGCCGGGACAGTAATTCACCCCTCCACTTT. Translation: CASSVSRDSNSPLHF.

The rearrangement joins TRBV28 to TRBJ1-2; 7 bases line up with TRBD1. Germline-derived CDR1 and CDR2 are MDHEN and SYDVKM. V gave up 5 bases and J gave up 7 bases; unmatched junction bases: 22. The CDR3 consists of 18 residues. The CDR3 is CASSVTGTDDFWAAGYTF. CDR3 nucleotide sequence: TGTGCCAGCAGTGTCACCGGGACAGATGATTTTTGGGCGGCTGGCTACACCTTC.

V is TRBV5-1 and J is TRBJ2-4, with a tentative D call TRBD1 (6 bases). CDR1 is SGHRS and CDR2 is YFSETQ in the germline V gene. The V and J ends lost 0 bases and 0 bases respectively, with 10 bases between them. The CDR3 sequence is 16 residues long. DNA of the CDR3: TGCGCCAGCAGCTTGGTCGGACAGCTAGCCAAAAACATTCAGTACTTC. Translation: CASSLVGQLAKNIQYF.

The CDR3 coding sequence is TGTGCCAGCACGGGATCCTATAATTCACCCCTCCACTTT. As protein: CASTGSYNSPLHF. This chain links TRBV27 with TRBJ1-6, with D unresolved. Germline CDR1 MNHEY, CDR2 SMNVEV (reference sequence). V was trimmed by 7 bases and J by 1 base, leaving 5 bases between them. The CDR3 is 13 residues long.

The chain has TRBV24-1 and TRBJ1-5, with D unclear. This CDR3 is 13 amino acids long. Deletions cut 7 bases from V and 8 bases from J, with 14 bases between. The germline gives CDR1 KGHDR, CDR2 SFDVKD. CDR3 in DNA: TGTGCCACCAGGGATGGAGCGAGGGAGCCCCAGCATTTT. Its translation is CATRDGAREPQHF.

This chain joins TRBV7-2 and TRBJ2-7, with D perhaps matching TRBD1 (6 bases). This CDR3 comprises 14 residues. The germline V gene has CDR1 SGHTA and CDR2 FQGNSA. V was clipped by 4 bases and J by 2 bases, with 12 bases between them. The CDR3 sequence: CASSSNRAAYEQYF. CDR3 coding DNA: TGTGCCAGCAGCTCCAACAGGGCCGCCTACGAGCAGTACTTC. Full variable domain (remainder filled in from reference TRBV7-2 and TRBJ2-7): GAGVSQSPSNKVTEKGKDVELRCDPISGHTALYWYRQSLGQGLEFLIYFQGNSAPDKSGLPSDRFSAERTGGSVSTLTIQRTQQEDSAVYLCASSSNRAAYEQYFGPGTRLTVT.

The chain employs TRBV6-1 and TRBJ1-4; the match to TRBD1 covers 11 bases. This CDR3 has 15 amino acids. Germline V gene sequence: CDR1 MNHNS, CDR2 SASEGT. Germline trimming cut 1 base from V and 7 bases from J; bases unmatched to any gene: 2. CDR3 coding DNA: TGTGCCAGCAGTGAAGGGACAGGGGGCTTTGAAAAACTGTTTTTT. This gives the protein CASSEGTGGFEKLFF.

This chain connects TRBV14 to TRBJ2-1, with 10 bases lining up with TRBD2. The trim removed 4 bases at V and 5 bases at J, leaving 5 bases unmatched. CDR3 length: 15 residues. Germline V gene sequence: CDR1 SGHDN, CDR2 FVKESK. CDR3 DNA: TGTGCCAGCAGCCTACTAGCGGGGAGTCACAATGAGCAGTTCTTC. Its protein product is CASSLLAGSHNEQFF.

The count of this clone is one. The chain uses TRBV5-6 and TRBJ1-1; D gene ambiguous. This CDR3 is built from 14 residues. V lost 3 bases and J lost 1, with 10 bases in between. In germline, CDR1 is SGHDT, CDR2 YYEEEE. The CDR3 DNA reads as TGTGCCAGCAGCTCTAGAGTGGGGAACACTGAAGCTTTCTTT. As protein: CASSSRVGNTEAFF.

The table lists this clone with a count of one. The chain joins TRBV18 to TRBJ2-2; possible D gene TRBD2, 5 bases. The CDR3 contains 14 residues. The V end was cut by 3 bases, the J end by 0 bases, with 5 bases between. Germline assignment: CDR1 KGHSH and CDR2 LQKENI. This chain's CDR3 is CASSPGANTGELFF. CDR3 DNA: TGTGCCAGCTCACCCGGGGCGAACACCGGGGAGCTGTTTTTT.

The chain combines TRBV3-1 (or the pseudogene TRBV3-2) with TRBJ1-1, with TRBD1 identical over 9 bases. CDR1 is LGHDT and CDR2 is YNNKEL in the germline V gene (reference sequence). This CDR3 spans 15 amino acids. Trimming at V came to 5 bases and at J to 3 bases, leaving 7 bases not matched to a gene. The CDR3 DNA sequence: TGTGCCAGCAGCGCGGGACAGGGCGCGGACACTGAAGCTTTCTTT. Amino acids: CASSAGQGADTEAFF.